What follows are 21 T cell receptor beta chains derived from one specimen sequenced in a study of CD8+CD57+ T cells in acquired aplastic anemia. The use of genomic DNA as template underpinned the TCR beta VDJ and CDR3 profiling. TCRdb passed the reads through MiXCR, listing each CDR3 protein once. The table lists approximately 220,000 distinct CDR3 sequences, about half of them singletons. For sequencing, patients were chosen who had shown expansion of CD8+CD57+ cells by flow cytometry. The sequenced sample consisted of sorted CD4+, CD8+, or CD8+CD57+ T cells (not recorded which) from PBMCs. These receptors were obtained from a human donor with aplastic anemia.

This clonotype came up once. This chain connects TRBV2 to TRBJ2-2; D not certain. Germline V gene sequence: CDR1 SNHLY, CDR2 FYNNEI. The CDR3 runs 13 residues. Trimming cost V 8 bases and J 6 bases, with 13 bases left between them. The CDR3 loop reads CASPTLVSGELFF. DNA of the CDR3: TGTGCCAGCCCGACGCTAGTCTCCGGGGAGCTGTTTTTT.

With regard to this clonotype: At one end, the junction sequence differs from germline, possibly due to a read error. The gene calls are TRBV10-3 and TRBJ2-7, with D possibly being TRBD1 (6 bases). The germline gives CDR1 ENHRY, CDR2 SYGVKD. CDR3 length: 15 residues. The DNA for the CDR3 is TGTGCCAGCAGTGACTCCCGCAGGGGCGATTGCGAGCAGTGCTTC. This translates into CASSDSRRGDCEQCF.

The rearrangement links TRBV25-1 to TRBJ1-3; 7 bases map to TRBD1. This CDR3 region has 13 residues. Trimming removed 8 bases from V and 4 bases from J; junction bases left unmatched: 5. The germline V gene encodes CDR1 MGHDK and CDR2 SYGVNS. The CDR3 sequence: CASATGVGNTIYF. The CDR3 nucleotides read TGTGCCAGCGCCACAGGGGTCGGAAACACCATATATTTT.

In this sample, this clonotype turned up many times. The V gene is TRBV30, the J gene TRBJ1-6, with 9 bases matching TRBD1. This CDR3 has 13 amino acids. CDR1 and CDR2 from the germline V gene are GTSNPN and SVGIG (reference sequence). The ends lost 5 bases at V and 7 bases at J; junction bases unmatched: 3. The CDR3 nucleotides read TGTGCCTGGGGACAGGGGTGGAATTCACCCCTCCACTTT. Translating it yields CAWGQGWNSPLHF. Full variable domain (remainder filled in from reference TRBV30 and TRBJ1-6): SQTIHQWPATLVQPVGSPLSLECTVEGTSNPNLYWYRQAAGRGLQLLFYSVGIGQISSEVPQNLSASRPQDRQFILSSKKLLLSDSGFYLCAWGQGWNSPLHFGNGTRLTVT.

CDR3 sequence reads: CASSLGPLLGETQYF. The CDR3 DNA follows: TGTGCCAGCAGTCTCGGGCCGCTGCTGGGGGAGACCCAGTACTTC. The chain recombines TRBV25-1 with TRBJ2-5; no definite D call. CDR1 and CDR2 from the germline V gene are MGHDK and SYGVNS. V was trimmed by 5 bases and J by 5 bases, leaving 18 bases between them. This CDR3 has 15 residues.

The V call is TRBV30, the J call TRBJ1-6, with 7 bases identical to TRBD1. From germline, CDR1 is GTSNPN and CDR2 SVGIG (reference sequence). The CDR3 loop spans 18 amino acids. Losses at the gene ends were 0 bases for V and 14 bases for J; bases not matched to a gene: 22. CDR3 in amino acids: CAWSVPGPRGIGVSALHF. The CDR3 region has the DNA TGTGCCTGGAGTGTACCAGGTCCCAGGGGGATCGGTGTGTCAGCCCTCCACTTT.

V and J are TRBV2 and TRBJ2-7; either TRBD1 or TRBD2 may fit D (6 bases each). V was pared by 10 bases and J by 4 bases, with 11 bases between. This CDR3 is built from 11 residues. The V gene's germline CDR1 is SNHLY and CDR2 FYNNEI. CDR3 in amino acids: CATGDIYEQYF. The CDR3 DNA sequence: TGTGCCACGGGGGACATATACGAGCAGTACTTC.

This clonotype was seen many times. The V call is TRBV20-1, the J call TRBJ2-1, with no clear D. Germline V lookup: CDR1 DFQATT, CDR2 SNEGSKA (reference sequence). The ends were cut back, 6 bases at V and 8 bases at J, with 14 bases in the middle. The CDR3 contains 12 residues. CDR3 DNA sequence: TGCAGTGCCCCCTGGGTCTCGGATGAGCAGTTCTTC. Its translation is CSAPWVSDEQFF.

The V call is TRBV10-3, the J call TRBJ2-1; the match to TRBD2 covers 10 bases. The CDR3 runs to 15 residues. Germline-derived CDR1 and CDR2 are ENHRY and SYGVKD. Trimming removed 1 base from V and 7 bases from J; junction bases left unmatched: 4. The DNA for the CDR3 is TGTGCCATCAGTGAGTGGTCTAGCGGGGGAAATGAGCAGTTCTTC. This sequence encodes CAISEWSSGGNEQFF.

Ten or more counts support this clonotype. The chain carries TRBV6-6 and TRBJ1-5; D may be TRBD1 (6 bases). This CDR3 has 14 amino acids. V lost 2 bases and J 5 bases, leaving 10 bases between the germline ends. Germline V gene data show CDR1 as MNHNY and CDR2 as SVGAGI (reference sequence). The CDR3, as DNA: TGTGCCAGCAGTTACGGGGACACCGATCAGCCCCAGCATTTT. Protein: CASSYGDTDQPQHF.

In its sample, this clonotype was seen a few times. This chain joins TRBV10-1 and TRBJ1-4; D is ambiguous. V was cut by 0 bases and J by 4 bases, with 9 bases left in between. The germline V gene has CDR1 WNHNN and CDR2 SYGVQD (reference sequence). CDR3 length: 15 amino acids. CDR3 sequence (DNA): TGCGCCAGCAGTGAGTCGGGGAGAATTAATGAAAAACTGTTTTTT. It encodes CASSESGRINEKLFF.

This clonotype has just a few counts. The chain employs TRBV20-1 and TRBJ1-4, with D possibly matching TRBD1 (6 bases). Trimming removed 5 bases at V and 0 bases at J, with 22 bases between. Germline CDR1 and CDR2: DFQATT and SNEGSKA (reference sequence). The CDR3 has 18 amino acids. The CDR3 loop is CSARKSGGAAATNEKLFF. CDR3 sequence (DNA): TGCAGTGCTCGCAAAAGCGGGGGGGCCGCCGCAACTAATGAAAAACTGTTTTTT.

A note on this clonotype: The junction does not match germline at one end; this may be a read error. The CDR3 protein is CAISSSPTNAEAFF. The CDR3 DNA sequence: TGTGCCATCAGTTCCTCACCAACGAACGCTGAAGCTTTCTTT. This chain joins TRBV10-3 and TRBJ1-1; D is unclear. The germline CDR1 and CDR2 sequences are ENHRY and SYGVKD. The CDR3 loop spans 14 amino acids.

The chain combines TRBV7-9 with TRBJ2-3; D possibly corresponds to TRBD1 (5 bases). This CDR3 contains 14 residues. CDR1 is SEHNR and CDR2 is FQNEAQ in the germline V gene (reference sequence). Trimming took 1 base from V and 5 from J, leaving 10 bases between them. In DNA form, the CDR3 reads TGTGCCAGCAGCTTAGGGGGCGCGAGAGATACGCAGTATTTT. This sequence encodes CASSLGGARDTQYF.

This clonotype was picked up a small number of times. V gene TRBV29-1 combines with J gene TRBJ2-3; unclear D gene. CDR1 SQVTM and CDR2 ANQGSEA come from the germline V gene. The CDR3 totals 13 residues. Trimming removed 1 base at V and 3 bases at J, with 8 bases between. The CDR3 loop is CSVEAIRTDTQYF. The CDR3 DNA sequence: TGCAGCGTTGAAGCAATCCGGACAGATACGCAGTATTTT.

This clonotype has a count of ten or more. The rearrangement links TRBV15 to TRBJ1-1; no clear D gene. The CDR3 length is 14 residues. Germline V lookup: CDR1 LNHNV, CDR2 YYDKDF (reference sequence). The V gene lost 1 base and the J gene lost 0 bases, with 6 bases spanning the gap. In DNA form, the CDR3 reads TGTGCCACCAGCAGAGGCGGGATGAACACTGAAGCTTTCTTT. It yields the protein CATSRGGMNTEAFF.

The chain joins TRBV7-9 to TRBJ2-7; no reliable D call. The CDR3 has 13 amino acids. Trimming took off 8 bases at V and 0 bases at J, with 11 bases between the two ends. The germline CDR1 and CDR2 sequences are SEHNR and FQNEAQ (reference sequence). This CDR3 reads CASAVSDSYEQYF. The CDR3 DNA follows: TGTGCCAGCGCCGTCTCGGACTCCTACGAGCAGTACTTC.

This clonotype was seen once. The chain has TRBV29-1 and TRBJ1-2, with 8 bases matching TRBD1. Trimming cost V 5 bases and J 3 bases; bases outside gene matches: 5. Looked up from germline, CDR1 is SQVTM and CDR2 is ANQGSEA. CDR3 length equals 13 residues. CDR3 amino acids: CSVQQGVYYGYTF. CDR3 bases: TGCAGCGTTCAACAGGGGGTGTACTATGGCTACACCTTC.

The chain employs TRBV7-9 and TRBJ1-5; TRBD1 might be the D (5 bases). V lost 4 bases and J 1 base, leaving 11 bases between the germline ends. There are 15 residues in the CDR3. Per the germline V gene, CDR1 is SEHNR and CDR2 is FQNEAQ (reference sequence). The CDR3 coding sequence is TGTGCCAGCAGCTCAGGGACGGCGAGCAATCAGCCCCAGCATTTT. Translated, it gives CASSSGTASNQPQHF.

V is TRBV2 and J is TRBJ1-6; possible D gene TRBD1, 6 bases. CDR1 SNHLY and CDR2 FYNNEI come from the germline V gene. Trimming cost V 8 bases and J 10 bases, with 21 bases left between them. The length of the CDR3 is 15 residues. The CDR3 sequence is CASLGRGGSSSPLHF. DNA of the CDR3: TGTGCCAGCCTGGGGAGGGGGGGATCAAGCTCACCCCTCCACTTT.

This clonotype was found many times. The V and J genes are TRBV10-3 and TRBJ1-5, with unresolved D. V dropped 6 bases and J dropped 4 bases, with 10 bases sitting between them. The V gene's germline CDR1 is ENHRY and CDR2 SYGVKD. This CDR3 contains 13 residues. CDR3 in amino acids: CAISPEVNQPQHF. For the CDR3, the DNA is TGTGCCATCAGCCCCGAGGTGAATCAGCCCCAGCATTTT.